Detailed here is one TCR beta chain. Data came from immunoSEQ multiplex PCR; TCRdb stores just in-frame clones and leaves some out. The sample holds 300,000 or so clones, 85% to 90% seen once. This record belongs to a study of blood T cell repertoires in COVID-19. Per the germline V gene, CDR1 is MNHEY and CDR2 is SMNVEV (reference sequence). The germline V and J ends were trimmed by 5 bases and 2 bases, with 16 bases remaining between them. The CDR3 covers 16 residues. During active infection, Seattle patients enrolled and were then monitored through disease. The source material was peripheral blood. This TCR was sampled from a woman aged 25 to 45 with COVID-19, enrolled during active disease. This chain joins TRBV27 and TRBJ1-5, with D maybe TRBD1 (6 bases). The CDR3 region has the DNA TGTGCCAGCAGTACCACAGGGACGAGCGGCAATCAGCCCCAGCATTTT. Translated: CASSTTGTSGNQPQHF.